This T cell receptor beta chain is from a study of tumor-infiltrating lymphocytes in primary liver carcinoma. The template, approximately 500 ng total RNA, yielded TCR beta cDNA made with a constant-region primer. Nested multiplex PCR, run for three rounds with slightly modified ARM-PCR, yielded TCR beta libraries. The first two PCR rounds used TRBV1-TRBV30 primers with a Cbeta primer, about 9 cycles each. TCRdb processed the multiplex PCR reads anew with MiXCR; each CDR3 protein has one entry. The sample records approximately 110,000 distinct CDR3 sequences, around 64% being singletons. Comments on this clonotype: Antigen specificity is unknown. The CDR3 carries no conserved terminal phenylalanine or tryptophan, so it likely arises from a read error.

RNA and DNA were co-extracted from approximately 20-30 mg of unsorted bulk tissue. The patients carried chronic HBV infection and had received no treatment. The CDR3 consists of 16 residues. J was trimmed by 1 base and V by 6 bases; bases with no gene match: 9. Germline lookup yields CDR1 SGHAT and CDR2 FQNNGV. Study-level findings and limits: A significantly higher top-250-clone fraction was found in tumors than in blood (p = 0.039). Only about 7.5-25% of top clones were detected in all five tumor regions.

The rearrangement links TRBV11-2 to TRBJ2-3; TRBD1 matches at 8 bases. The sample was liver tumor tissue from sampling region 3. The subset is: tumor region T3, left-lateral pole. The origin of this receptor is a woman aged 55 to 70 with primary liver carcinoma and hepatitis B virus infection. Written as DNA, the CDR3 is TGTGCCAGCAGTTCAGATACGGGACAGGGCACAGATACGCAGTATATT. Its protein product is CASSSDTGQGTDTQYI.